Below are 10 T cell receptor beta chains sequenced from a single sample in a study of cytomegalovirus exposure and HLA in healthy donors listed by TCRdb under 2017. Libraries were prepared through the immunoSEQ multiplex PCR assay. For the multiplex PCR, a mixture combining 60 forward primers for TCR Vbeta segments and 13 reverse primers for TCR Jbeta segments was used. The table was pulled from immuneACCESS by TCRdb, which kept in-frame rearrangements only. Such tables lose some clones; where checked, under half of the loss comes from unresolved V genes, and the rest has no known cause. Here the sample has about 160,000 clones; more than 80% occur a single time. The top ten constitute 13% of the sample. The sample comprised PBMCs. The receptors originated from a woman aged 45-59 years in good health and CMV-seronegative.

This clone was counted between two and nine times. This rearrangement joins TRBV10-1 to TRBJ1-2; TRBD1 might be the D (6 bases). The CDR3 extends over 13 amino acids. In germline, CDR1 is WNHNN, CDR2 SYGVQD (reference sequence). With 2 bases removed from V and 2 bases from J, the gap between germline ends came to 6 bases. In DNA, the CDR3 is TGCGCCAGCAGTGAGGGGGGCAACTATGGCTACACCTTC. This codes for CASSEGGNYGYTF.

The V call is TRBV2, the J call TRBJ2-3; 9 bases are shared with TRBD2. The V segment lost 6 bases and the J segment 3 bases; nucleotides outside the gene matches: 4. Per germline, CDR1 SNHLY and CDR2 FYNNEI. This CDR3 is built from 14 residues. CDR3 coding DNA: TGTGCCAGCAGGAGGACTAGCGTTACAGATACGCAGTATTTT. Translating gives CASRRTSVTDTQYF.

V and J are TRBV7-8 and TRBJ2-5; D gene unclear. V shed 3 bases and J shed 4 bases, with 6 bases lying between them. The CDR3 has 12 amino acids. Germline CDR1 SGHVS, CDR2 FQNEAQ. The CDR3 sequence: CASSFSRETQYF. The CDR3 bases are TGTGCCAGCAGCTTTTCCAGAGAGACCCAGTACTTC.

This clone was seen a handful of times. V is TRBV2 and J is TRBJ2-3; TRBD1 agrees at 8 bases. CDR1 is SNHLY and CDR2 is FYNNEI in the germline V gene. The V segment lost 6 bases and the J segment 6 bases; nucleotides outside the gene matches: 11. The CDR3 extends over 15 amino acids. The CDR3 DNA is TGTGCCAGCAGCGAGGGACAGGCGCAGGGGGATACGCAGTATTTT. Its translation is CASSEGQAQGDTQYF.

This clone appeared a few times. The CDR3: CASSIARGPRYGYTF. The CDR3 coding sequence is TGTGCCAGTAGTATAGCCAGGGGGCCTAGGTATGGCTACACCTTC. The chain is built from TRBV19 and TRBJ1-2, with 8 bases aligning to TRBD1. J was trimmed by 5 bases and V by 1 base; bases with no gene match: 6. The germline V gene has CDR1 LNHDA and CDR2 SQIVND (reference sequence). This CDR3 spans 15 amino acids.

CDR3 in DNA: TGTGCCAGTCGGAACAGGGGCGGGGATTCTAGCACAGATACGCAGTATTTT. Protein sequence: CASRNRGGDSSTDTQYF. The V and J genes are TRBV19 and TRBJ2-3; D might be TRBD1 (7 bases). Trimming removed 8 bases from V and 0 bases from J, with 21 bases in between. Germline V CDR1 and CDR2: LNHDA, SQIVND (reference sequence). The CDR3 spans 17 residues.

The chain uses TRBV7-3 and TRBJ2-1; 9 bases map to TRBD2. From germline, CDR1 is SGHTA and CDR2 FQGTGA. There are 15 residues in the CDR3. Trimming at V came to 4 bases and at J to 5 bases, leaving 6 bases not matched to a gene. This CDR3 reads CASSSLAGRDNEQFF. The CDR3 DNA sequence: TGTGCCAGCAGCTCCCTAGCGGGGAGAGACAATGAGCAGTTCTTC.

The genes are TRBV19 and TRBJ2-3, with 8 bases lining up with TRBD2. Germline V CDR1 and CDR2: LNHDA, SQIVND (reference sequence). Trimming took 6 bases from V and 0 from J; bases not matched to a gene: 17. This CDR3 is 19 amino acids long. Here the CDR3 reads CASRGALGGASGSTDTQYF. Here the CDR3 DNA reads TGTGCCAGTAGAGGCGCCCTGGGAGGGGCTAGCGGGAGCACAGATACGCAGTATTTT.

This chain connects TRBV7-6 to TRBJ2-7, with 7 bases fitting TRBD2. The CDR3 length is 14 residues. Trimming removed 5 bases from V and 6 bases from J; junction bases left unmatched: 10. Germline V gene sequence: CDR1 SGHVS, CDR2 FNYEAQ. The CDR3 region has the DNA TGTGCCAGCAGCACCTTGCGGGGGAGGGGCGAGCAGTACTTC. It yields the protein CASSTLRGRGEQYF.

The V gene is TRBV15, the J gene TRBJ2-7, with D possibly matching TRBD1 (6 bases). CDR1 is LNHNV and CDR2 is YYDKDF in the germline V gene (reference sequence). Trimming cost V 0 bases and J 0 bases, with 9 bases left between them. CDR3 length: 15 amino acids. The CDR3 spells CATSREQGPSYEQYF. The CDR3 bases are TGTGCCACCAGCAGAGAGCAGGGGCCCTCCTACGAGCAGTACTTC. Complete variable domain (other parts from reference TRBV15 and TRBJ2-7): DAMVIQNPRYQVTQFGKPVTLSCSQTLNHNVMYWYQQKSSQAPKLLFHYYDKDFNNEADTPDNFQSRRPNTSFCFLDIRSPGLGDTAMYLCATSREQGPSYEQYFGPGTRLTVT.